The rows below give T cell receptor beta chains drawn from one sample of a study of cytomegalovirus exposure and HLA in healthy donors. The table came from immunoSEQ multiplex PCR; TCRdb's copy has only in-frame clones and leaves some out. The table includes 170,000 or so clones, about 80% detected once. The specimen was PBMCs. Receptor source: a woman younger than 30 in good health and CMV-seropositive. Each CDR3 is given with its conserved first and last residue. A D gene is named only where the DNA matches it firmly. Where a row states a size, it is once, few, many or the class of an expanded clone; other rows omit it.

CDR3aa: CASSIDPGPPRGAGYTF
CDR3nt: TGTGCCAGTAGTATAGATCCCGGACCCCCCAGGGGAGCTGGCTACACCTTC
v_gene: TRBV19
j_gene: TRBJ1-2
len: 17
abundance: NA
d_gene: NA

CDR3aa: CASVRGPRTTDTQYF
CDR3nt: TGTGCCAGCGTTAGGGGCCCCAGGACCACAGATACGCAGTATTTT
v_gene: TRBV2
j_gene: TRBJ2-3
len: 15
abundance: NA
d_gene: NA

CDR3aa: CASRLQGSTNTGELFF
CDR3nt: TGTGCCAGCAGGTTACAGGGAAGTACGAACACCGGGGAGCTGTTTTTT
v_gene: TRBV2
j_gene: TRBJ2-2
len: 16
abundance: NA
d_gene: NA

CDR3aa: CASSILRTGGSNSPLHF
CDR3nt: TGTGCCAGTAGTATCCTGAGGACAGGGGGTTCTAATTCACCCCTCCACTTT
v_gene: TRBV19
j_gene: TRBJ1-6
len: 17
abundance: NA
d_gene: TRBD1

CDR3aa: CVSSPGPAGEQYF
CDR3nt: TGTGTCAGCAGCCCGGGGCCAGCGGGGGAGCAGTACTTC
v_gene: TRBV7-2
j_gene: TRBJ2-7
len: 13
abundance: once
d_gene: TRBD2

CDR3aa: CASSLRGLVETQYF
CDR3nt: TGTGCCAGCAGCCTCAGGGGGCTCGTGGAGACCCAGTACTTC
v_gene: TRBV7-9
j_gene: TRBJ2-5
len: 14
abundance: NA
d_gene: TRBD1

CDR3aa: CASSLAPSGGPQETQYF
CDR3nt: TGTGCCAGCAGCTTAGCTCCCAGCGGGGGGCCCCAAGAGACCCAGTACTTC
v_gene: TRBV7-8
j_gene: TRBJ2-5
len: 17
abundance: NA
d_gene: TRBD2

CDR3aa: CASSLKRASGANVLTF
CDR3nt: TGTGCCAGCAGCTTAAAGCGGGCCTCTGGGGCCAACGTCCTGACTTTC
v_gene: TRBV13
j_gene: TRBJ2-6
len: 16
abundance: NA
d_gene: NA

CDR3aa: CASRPLAGQGYNEQFF
CDR3nt: TGTGCCAGCAGGCCTTTGGCGGGACAGGGGTACAATGAGCAGTTCTTC
v_gene: TRBV28
j_gene: TRBJ2-1
len: 16
abundance: NA
d_gene: TRBD1

CDR3aa: CASSLGDSVGNTIYF
CDR3nt: TGTGCCAGCAGCTTAGGGGACAGTGTTGGAAACACCATATATTTT
v_gene: TRBV7-9
j_gene: TRBJ1-3
len: 15
abundance: few
d_gene: TRBD1

CDR3aa: CASSIDRVRPSGYTF
CDR3nt: TGTGCCAGTAGTATAGATCGGGTCCGCCCCTCAGGCTACACCTTC
v_gene: TRBV19
j_gene: TRBJ1-2
len: 15
abundance: NA
d_gene: NA

CDR3aa: CASSVDAGSSYNEQFF
CDR3nt: TGTGCCAGCAGCGTAGATGCAGGAAGCTCCTACAATGAGCAGTTCTTC
v_gene: TRBV9
j_gene: TRBJ2-1
len: 16
abundance: once
d_gene: NA

CDR3aa: CASSRTTGNTEAFF
CDR3nt: TGCGCCAGCAGCCGGACGACAGGGAACACTGAAGCTTTCTTT
v_gene: TRBV4-3
j_gene: TRBJ1-1
len: 14
abundance: NA
d_gene: NA

CDR3aa: CASLGTGPKTSKYF
CDR3nt: TGTGCCAGCCTGGGGACAGGTCCAAAAACGAGCAAGTACTTC
v_gene: TRBV2
j_gene: TRBJ2-7
len: 14
abundance: NA
d_gene: TRBD1

CDR3aa: CASSGAAGLREKLFF
CDR3nt: TGTGCCAGCAGTGGGGCGGCAGGGTTAAGAGAAAAACTGTTTTTT
v_gene: TRBV6-1
j_gene: TRBJ1-4
len: 15
abundance: NA
d_gene: NA

CDR3aa: CATSRDMGANNEQFF
CDR3nt: TGTGCCACCAGCAGAGACATGGGGGCCAACAATGAGCAGTTCTTC
v_gene: TRBV15
j_gene: TRBJ2-1
len: 15
abundance: NA
d_gene: NA

CDR3aa: CASSFVSGLEAFF
CDR3nt: TGCGCCAGCAGCTTTGTAAGTGGCCTTGAAGCTTTCTTT
v_gene: TRBV5-1
j_gene: TRBJ1-1
len: 13
abundance: once
d_gene: NA

CDR3aa: CASSPTRDTQYF
CDR3nt: TGTGCCAGCAGCCCTACGAGGGATACGCAGTATTTT
v_gene: TRBV11-1
j_gene: TRBJ2-3
len: 12
abundance: NA
d_gene: NA

CDR3aa: CASSPGGALKETQYF
CDR3nt: TGTGCCAGCTCACCAGGGGGGGCCTTGAAGGAGACCCAGTACTTC
v_gene: TRBV18
j_gene: TRBJ2-5
len: 15
abundance: NA
d_gene: NA

CDR3aa: CASRRQSSYNSPLHF
CDR3nt: TGTGCCAGCCGCAGGCAGAGCTCCTATAATTCACCCCTCCACTTT
v_gene: TRBV6-1
j_gene: TRBJ1-6
len: 15
abundance: once
d_gene: NA

CDR3aa: CASRGQSHYGYTF
CDR3nt: TGTGCCAGTAGGGGACAGTCCCACTATGGCTACACCTTC
v_gene: TRBV19
j_gene: TRBJ1-2
len: 13
abundance: NA
d_gene: TRBD1

CDR3aa: CASSLPGQGVNGYTF
CDR3nt: TGTGCCAGCAGCTTACCGGGACAGGGGGTTAATGGCTACACCTTC
v_gene: TRBV7-9
j_gene: TRBJ1-2
len: 15
abundance: NA
d_gene: TRBD1

CDR3aa: CASSLTSGGDTQYF
CDR3nt: TGTGCCAGCAGCTTAACTAGCGGGGGAGATACGCAGTATTTT
v_gene: TRBV13
j_gene: TRBJ2-3
len: 14
abundance: NA
d_gene: TRBD2

CDR3aa: CASSVLGGNGYTF
CDR3nt: TGTGCCAGCAGTGTGTTGGGGGGAAATGGCTACACCTTC
v_gene: TRBV6-1
j_gene: TRBJ1-2
len: 13
abundance: NA
d_gene: NA

CDR3aa: CASSLDYTGELFF
CDR3nt: TGTGCCAGCAGCTTGGACTACACCGGGGAGCTGTTTTTT
v_gene: TRBV5-4
j_gene: TRBJ2-2
len: 13
abundance: NA
d_gene: NA

CDR3aa: CASSLGQSGYEQYF
CDR3nt: TGCGCCAGCAGCTTGGGCCAGTCAGGCTACGAGCAGTACTTC
v_gene: TRBV5-1
j_gene: TRBJ2-7
len: 14
abundance: NA
d_gene: NA

CDR3aa: CASSQQLRDKPYEQYF
CDR3nt: TGCGCCAGCAGCCAACAACTCCGGGACAAACCCTACGAGCAGTACTTC
v_gene: TRBV4-1
j_gene: TRBJ2-7
len: 16
abundance: few
d_gene: NA

CDR3aa: CASKYQNRGNTEAFF
CDR3nt: TGTGCCAGCAAATACCAAAACAGGGGGAATACTGAAGCTTTCTTT
v_gene: TRBV6-5
j_gene: TRBJ1-1
len: 15
abundance: NA
d_gene: TRBD1

CDR3aa: CASSPLGNQPQHF
CDR3nt: TGTGCCAGCAGTCCCCTCGGGAATCAGCCCCAGCATTTT
v_gene: TRBV6-5
j_gene: TRBJ1-5
len: 13
abundance: NA
d_gene: NA

CDR3aa: CASSQGEQFF
CDR3nt: TGTGCCAGCAGTCAGGGTGAGCAGTTCTTC
v_gene: TRBV5-8
j_gene: TRBJ2-1
len: 10
abundance: NA
d_gene: NA

CDR3aa: CASSTGLAGREQFF
CDR3nt: TGTGCCAGCAGCACCGGACTAGCGGGGCGGGAGCAGTTCTTC
v_gene: TRBV7-9
j_gene: TRBJ2-1
len: 14
abundance: NA
d_gene: TRBD2

CDR3aa: CASSKVVHNEQFF
CDR3nt: TGTGCCAGCAGCAAAGTCGTCCACAATGAGCAGTTCTTC
v_gene: TRBV21-1
j_gene: TRBJ2-1
len: 13
abundance: many
d_gene: NA

CDR3aa: CASRQSGTSGELFF
CDR3nt: TGTGCCAGCAGGCAGTCCGGGACTAGCGGGGAGCTGTTTTTT
v_gene: TRBV7-2
j_gene: TRBJ2-2
len: 14
abundance: few
d_gene: TRBD2

CDR3aa: CASRWDSGSGNTIYF
CDR3nt: TGTGCCAGCAGATGGGACTCAGGGTCTGGAAACACCATATATTTT
v_gene: TRBV6-5
j_gene: TRBJ1-3
len: 15
abundance: NA
d_gene: NA

CDR3aa: CASSAGQGGSYEQYF
CDR3nt: TGTGCCAGCAGTGCGGGACAGGGTGGATCCTACGAGCAGTACTTC
v_gene: TRBV25-1
j_gene: TRBJ2-7
len: 15
abundance: NA
d_gene: TRBD1

CDR3aa: CASSRTSGSYNEQFF
CDR3nt: TGTGCCAGCTCAAGGACTAGCGGCTCCTACAATGAGCAGTTCTTC
v_gene: TRBV18
j_gene: TRBJ2-1
len: 15
abundance: NA
d_gene: TRBD2